This entry features one T cell receptor beta chain sequence. Antigen unknown. This specimen comes from a study of cytomegalovirus exposure and HLA in healthy donors. Use of 60 Vbeta and 13 Jbeta primers characterized the PCR. TCRdb's table, derived via immunoSEQ multiplex PCR, lists solely in-frame clones and lacks some. The sample holds some 90,000 clones, more than 55% seen once. The study's findings and limits: Most of the TCR beta V segments (in an earlier analysis) were productive either about 87% or about 30% of the time. Presence/absence analysis assumed near-uniform sequencing depth across donors. Some highly shared sequence variants likely arose as a pipeline artifact. Researchers reported in a later analysis that a missense DCLRE1C variant was tied to TCR beta V- and J-gene trimming.

Germline V CDR1 and CDR2: SGHRS, YFSETQ. The CDR3 has 14 amino acids. The V and J ends lost 0 bases and 10 bases respectively, with 16 bases between them. The chain is built from TRBV5-1 and TRBJ1-2; maybe TRBD1 (6 bases). Sequenced sample: PBMCs. The clonotype originates from a boy between 5 and 17 years old in good health and CMV-seropositive. The CDR3 loop is CASSLGGGELLYTF. CDR3 nucleotides: TGCGCCAGCAGCTTGGGAGGGGGAGAGCTTCTCTACACCTTC. The variable domain in full, completed from reference TRBV5-1 and TRBJ1-2, reads KAGVTQTPRYLIKTRGQQVTLSCSPISGHRSVSWYQQTPGQGLQFLFEYFSETQRNKGNFPGRFSGRQFSNSRSEMNVSTLELGDSALYLCASSLGGGELLYTFGSGTRLTVV.